The 32 T cell receptor beta chains presented below share a single source sample, sequenced in a study of blood T cell repertoires in COVID-19. The method was immunoSEQ multiplex PCR; TCRdb's version includes in-frame clones alone and lacks a portion of them. The table records a few hundred thousand clones, around 80% of them present only once. The sequencing input was PBMCs or T cells enriched from blood (not recorded which). These receptors came from a man between 25 and 39 years old with acute COVID-19.

The chain employs TRBV29-1 and TRBJ1-2, with D possibly being TRBD1 (6 bases). CDR3 length: 13 residues. V lost 5 bases, J lost 7 bases, and 17 bases lay in between. Germline loops: CDR1 SQVTM, CDR2 ANQGSEA. CDR3 nucleotide sequence: TGCAGCGTTACGGACCAGGCGGGGGCTGGCTACACCTTC. Protein: CSVTDQAGAGYTF.

This clone has only one observation. The chain couples TRBV20-1 to TRBJ2-1, with 9 bases lining up with TRBD1. The V and J ends lost 3 bases and 5 bases, in that order; junction bases with no gene match: 8. This CDR3 is built from 15 residues. Germline V gene sequence: CDR1 DFQATT, CDR2 SNEGSKA (reference sequence). The chain's CDR3 is CSASGIRDRDNEQFF. DNA of the CDR3: TGCAGTGCTAGTGGCATCCGGGACAGGGACAATGAGCAGTTCTTC.

The rearrangement joins TRBV9 to TRBJ1-6, with D perhaps TRBD1 (6 bases). The CDR3 covers 15 residues. Looked up from germline, CDR1 is SGDLS and CDR2 is YYNGEE. With 0 bases removed from V and 5 bases from J, the gap between germline ends came to 9 bases. CDR3 protein: CASSVGNRDNSPLHF. The DNA for the CDR3 is TGTGCCAGCAGCGTAGGTAACAGGGATAATTCACCCCTCCACTTT.

The chain joins TRBV5-4 to TRBJ2-1; tentative D call: TRBD2 (5 bases). The CDR3 spans 13 residues. CDR1 is SGHNT, CDR2 YYREEE, per germline (reference sequence). Trimming left V 4 bases short and J 5 bases short, with 10 bases between. The CDR3 is CASSPAGHNEQFF. CDR3 in DNA: TGTGCCAGCAGCCCTGCGGGCCACAATGAGCAGTTCTTC. Variable domain in full (rest from reference TRBV5-4 and TRBJ2-1): ETGVTQSPTHLIKTRGQQVTLRCSSQSGHNTVSWYQQALGQGPQFIFQYYREEENGRGNFPPRFSGLQFPNYSSELNVNALELDDSALYLCASSPAGHNEQFFGPGTRLTVL.

The chain combines TRBV6-1 with TRBJ1-2, with D unclear. V lost 0 bases and J 4 bases, leaving 9 bases between the germline ends. Germline loops: CDR1 MNHNS, CDR2 SASEGT. This CDR3 is 14 amino acids long. The CDR3 sequence: CASSEAEGGYGYTF. The CDR3 nucleotides are TGTGCCAGCAGTGAAGCGGAGGGAGGCTATGGCTACACCTTC.

V is TRBV19 and J is TRBJ2-3, with 12 bases lining up with TRBD2. Germline loops: CDR1 LNHDA, CDR2 SQIVND (reference sequence). After removal of 5 bases from V and 4 bases from J, the junction contained 7 bases not matched to a gene. The CDR3 contains 16 residues. CDR3 coding DNA: TGTGCCAGTAGTCCTCAACTAGCGGGAGGCCCAGATACGCAGTATTTT. Encoded protein: CASSPQLAGGPDTQYF.

The V gene is TRBV15, the J gene TRBJ1-2; 7 bases agree with TRBD1. V gave up 7 bases and J gave up 1 base; unmatched junction bases: 12. This CDR3 has 16 amino acids. From germline, CDR1 is LNHNV and CDR2 YYDKDF (reference sequence). The CDR3 DNA follows: TGTGCCACCACCTCCCTTTCACAGGGGTATAACTATGGCTACACCTTC. It codes for CATTSLSQGYNYGYTF.

The rearrangement links TRBV5-4 to TRBJ1-1; the D gene is possibly TRBD1 (5 bases). Per the germline V gene, CDR1 is SGHNT and CDR2 is YYREEE (reference sequence). Trimming removed 4 bases at V and 5 bases at J, with 15 bases between. The CDR3 sequence is 14 residues long. The CDR3 DNA is TGTGCCAGCAGCCCCGGGAGGGGATGGACTGAAGCTTTCTTT. It codes for CASSPGRGWTEAFF.

The chain carries TRBV7-9 and TRBJ2-3; 11 bases are a match to TRBD2. The CDR3 sequence is 15 residues long. The germline gives CDR1 SEHNR, CDR2 FQNEAQ (reference sequence). Trimming removed 3 bases from V and 6 bases from J; junction bases left unmatched: 5. The CDR3 region is CASSFLAGGGDTQYF. The CDR3 DNA reads TGTGCCAGCAGCTTTCTAGCGGGGGGCGGGGATACGCAGTATTTT. The variable domain in full, completed from reference TRBV7-9 and TRBJ2-3, reads DTGVSQNPRHKITKRGQNVTFRCDPISEHNRLYWYRQTLGQGPEFLTYFQNEAQLEKSRLLSDRFSAERPKGSFSTLEIQRTEQGDSAMYLCASSFLAGGGDTQYFGPGTRLTVL.

The chain uses TRBV3-1 (or the pseudogene TRBV3-2) and TRBJ1-2, with D hard to call. V dropped 0 bases and J dropped 2 bases, with 7 bases sitting between them. From germline, CDR1 is LGHDT and CDR2 YNNKEL (reference sequence). CDR3 length: 14 residues. CDR3 residues: CASSQDPVNYGYTF. CDR3 sequence (DNA): TGTGCCAGCAGCCAAGATCCCGTAAACTATGGCTACACCTTC.

The rearrangement links TRBV14 to TRBJ2-1; 13 bases are a match to TRBD2. There are 17 residues in the CDR3. V was pared by 3 bases and J by 5 bases, with 7 bases of the junction left unmatched. CDR1 is SGHDN, CDR2 FVKESK, per germline. The CDR3 region is CASSQPKGLAGDNEQFF. In DNA, the CDR3 is TGTGCCAGCAGCCAGCCAAAAGGACTAGCGGGGGACAATGAGCAGTTCTTC.

This sequence joins TRBV7-6 and TRBJ1-1; no reliable D call. CDR3 length: 11 amino acids. Germline V gene data show CDR1 as SGHVS and CDR2 as FNYEAQ. Trimming removed 3 bases at V and 8 bases at J, with 7 bases between. The CDR3 region has the DNA TGTGCCAGCAGCTTGGGGAGCGAAGCTTTCTTT. Its translation is CASSLGSEAFF.

Regarding this clone: Relative to the germline gene, one junction end is altered; a read error may explain this. The gene calls are TRBV5-1 and TRBJ2-2, with 8 bases identical to TRBD2. This CDR3 comprises 16 residues. Germline V CDR1 and CDR2: SGHRS, YFSETQ. The CDR3 DNA is TGTGCCAGCAGCCCAGGAGGCGGGAGGTACACCGGGGAGCTGTTTTTT. This codes for CASSPGGGRYTGELFF. The variable domain in full, completed from reference TRBV5-1 and TRBJ2-2, reads KAGVTQTPRYLIKTRGQQVTLSCSPISGHRSVSWYQQTPGQGLQFLFEYFSETQRNKGNFPGRFSGRQFSNSRSEMNVSTLELGDSALYLCASSPGGGRYTGELFFGEGSRLTVL.

The chain uses TRBV12-3 or TRBV12-4 and TRBJ1-5, with no clear D. V was pared by 4 bases and J by 4 bases, with 8 bases between. CDR3 length: 13 residues. CDR3 protein: CASSSGGNQPQHF. CDR3 bases: TGTGCCAGCAGTTCAGGAGGGAATCAGCCCCAGCATTTT.

The V gene is TRBV5-8, the J gene TRBJ1-4; no definite D call. The CDR3 length is 16 residues. V dropped 0 bases and J dropped 4 bases, with 13 bases sitting between them. CDR1 is SGHTS and CDR2 is YDEGEE in the germline V gene. Here the CDR3 reads CASSLGRGVGNEKLFF. The CDR3 DNA is TGTGCCAGCAGCTTGGGTCGCGGGGTCGGTAATGAAAAACTGTTTTTT.

This chain connects TRBV6-5 to TRBJ2-2, with D possibly being TRBD2 (6 bases). V was shortened by 0 bases and J by 5 bases, with 10 bases between the two germline ends. The CDR3 is 15 residues long. CDR1 MNHEY and CDR2 SVGAGI come from the germline V gene. As DNA, the CDR3 is TGTGCCAGCAGTTACTCTGTTGGGAGGACCGGGGAGCTGTTTTTT. It translates to CASSYSVGRTGELFF.

The genes are TRBV5-6 and TRBJ2-7, with D possibly TRBD1 on 7 matching bases. V was trimmed by 3 bases and J by 0 bases, leaving 10 bases between them. Germline CDR1 is SGHDT and CDR2 is YYEEEE. This CDR3 region has 14 residues. The CDR3 sequence is CASSSGGSSYEQYV. In DNA, the CDR3 is TGTGCCAGCAGCTCAGGGGGGAGCTCCTACGAGCAGTACGTC.

This chain joins TRBV7-3 and TRBJ2-3, with 9 nucleotides matching TRBD2. CDR1 and CDR2 (germline): SGHTA, FQGTGA. The V gene end was trimmed by 4 bases and the J gene end by 5 bases; junction bases not matched to a gene: 7. The CDR3 has 15 residues. The CDR3 DNA reads TGTGCCAGCAGCTACTTAGCGGGAGCGAGAGATACGCAGTATTTT. This gives the protein CASSYLAGARDTQYF. Based on the CDR3 plus reference TRBV7-3 and TRBJ2-3, the full variable domain is GAGVSQTPSNKVTEKGKYVELRCDPISGHTALYWYRQSLGQGPEFLIYFQGTGAADDSGLPNDRFFAVRPEGSVSTLKIQRTERGDSAVYLCASSYLAGARDTQYFGPGTRLTVL.

This sequence joins TRBV6-2 or TRBV6-3 and TRBJ1-2; the D gene is possibly TRBD1 (5 bases). CDR1 is MNHEY and CDR2 is SVGEGT in the germline V gene. CDR3 length: 11 amino acids. Trimming pared 2 bases from V and 8 bases from J, leaving 6 bases between. The CDR3 spells CASSYGGGYTF. Written as DNA, the CDR3 is TGTGCCAGCAGTTACGGGGGGGGCTACACCTTC.

The chain uses TRBV6-4 and TRBJ2-2; TRBD2 might be the D (6 bases). Germline V gene sequence: CDR1 MRHNA, CDR2 SNTAGT. Deletions cut 0 bases from V and 5 bases from J, with 13 bases between. This CDR3 is built from 16 residues. DNA of the CDR3: TGTGCCAGCAGTGACTCGTCGGGGGAAATAACCGGGGAGCTGTTTTTT. It encodes CASSDSSGEITGELFF.

The chain recombines TRBV27 with TRBJ1-1; D not resolved. CDR1 MNHEY and CDR2 SMNVEV come from the germline V gene (reference sequence). The V gene lost 0 bases and the J gene lost 1 base, with 9 bases spanning the gap. The CDR3 consists of 15 residues. The DNA for the CDR3 is TGTGCCAGCAGTTTATCAGCTTTATCGAACACTGAAGCTTTCTTT. The encoded protein is CASSLSALSNTEAFF.

The chain employs TRBV6-4 and TRBJ2-1; 11 bases are shared with TRBD2. This CDR3 has 19 amino acids. Germline V lookup: CDR1 MRHNA, CDR2 SNTAGT. The V segment lost 4 bases and the J segment 0 bases; nucleotides outside the gene matches: 11. CDR3: CASSATGLAGSSSYNEQFF. CDR3 sequence (DNA): TGTGCCAGCAGTGCGACAGGACTAGCGGGCTCTAGCTCCTACAATGAGCAGTTCTTC.

The chain employs TRBV27 and TRBJ1-5; D gene ambiguous. The CDR3 totals 14 residues. V shed 0 bases and J shed 8 bases, with 11 bases lying between them. Germline V gene data show CDR1 as MNHEY and CDR2 as SMNVEV (reference sequence). CDR3 sequence (DNA): TGTGCCAGCAGTTTATCTTCCCCGGGGAAGCCCCAGCATTTT. This codes for CASSLSSPGKPQHF.

This chain connects TRBV3-1 (or the pseudogene TRBV3-2) to TRBJ1-2; TRBD1 matches 8 bases. V trimming: 4 bases; J trimming: 8 bases; junction bases outside the gene matches: 9. This CDR3 contains 14 residues. Germline V lookup: CDR1 LGHDT, CDR2 YNNKEL (reference sequence). The CDR3 spells CASSRRTGRWGYTF. The CDR3 region has the DNA TGTGCCAGCAGCCGACGGACAGGGAGGTGGGGCTACACCTTC.

This clone was observed a few times. The chain uses TRBV7-2 and TRBJ1-4; a possible D gene is TRBD1 (6 bases). V was clipped by 1 base and J by 7 bases, with 10 bases between them. Germline lookup yields CDR1 SGHTA and CDR2 FQGNSA. The CDR3 spans 14 residues. For the CDR3, the DNA is TGTGCCAGCAGCTTAGGGGGGCTTGGTGAAAAACTGTTTTTT. It specifies CASSLGGLGEKLFF.

Only one count was recorded for this clone. This chain connects TRBV27 to TRBJ1-1, with TRBD1 as a possible D gene (5 bases). The V end lost 6 bases, the J end lost 0 bases, and 17 bases lay between the germline ends. The CDR3 sequence is 16 residues long. Germline V lookup: CDR1 MNHEY, CDR2 SMNVEV (reference sequence). The CDR3 spells CASSNRKGPLNTEAFF. The CDR3 DNA is TGTGCCAGCAGCAATAGGAAGGGGCCATTGAACACTGAAGCTTTCTTT.

V and J are TRBV29-1 and TRBJ1-2; 8 bases agree with TRBD1. Unmatched junction bases numbered 9, after V lost 4 bases and J lost 8 bases. The germline V gene encodes CDR1 SQVTM and CDR2 ANQGSEA. The CDR3 covers 13 residues. The CDR3 loop is CSVGSTGVEGYTF. CDR3 coding DNA: TGCAGCGTTGGCTCGACAGGGGTGGAAGGCTACACCTTC.

The chain combines TRBV6-1 with TRBJ2-5; D may be TRBD1 (8 bases). Germline V CDR1 and CDR2: MNHNS, SASEGT. V was cut by 3 bases and J by 4 bases, with 18 bases left in between. This CDR3 is built from 16 residues. CDR3 sequence reads: CASSERNRGRGETQYF. The CDR3 DNA is TGTGCCAGCAGTGAGAGAAACAGGGGGAGGGGAGAGACCCAGTACTTC.

The genes are TRBV4-2 and TRBJ2-3; 7 bases are a match to TRBD1. This CDR3 comprises 17 residues. Germline CDR1 reads LGHNA; CDR2 reads YNFKEQ. After removal of 1 base from V and 3 bases from J, the junction contained 10 bases not matched to a gene. The CDR3 loop reads CASSQGLREGATDTQYF. The CDR3 DNA sequence: TGTGCCAGCAGCCAAGGTCTCAGAGAGGGGGCAACAGATACGCAGTATTTT.

The chain couples TRBV2 to TRBJ1-2; 8 bases are shared with TRBD1. Germline values: CDR1 SNHLY, CDR2 FYNNEI. V dropped 5 bases and J dropped 7; count of bases not matched to a gene: 12. The CDR3 loop spans 15 amino acids. CDR3 in amino acids: CASSIWTGRSGGYTF. In DNA form, the CDR3 reads TGTGCCAGCAGTATTTGGACAGGGAGGAGTGGTGGCTACACCTTC.

The CDR3 DNA is TGTGCCAGCAGTTACGGGACAGCCCTCGCGAACACCGGGGAGCTGTTTTTT. Protein: CASSYGTALANTGELFF. The genes are TRBV6-2 or TRBV6-3 and TRBJ2-2; 7 nucleotides line up with TRBD1. The CDR3 has 17 amino acids. The junction had 6 bases not matched to a gene; V was cut back by 2 bases and J by 0 bases. CDR1 is MNHEY and CDR2 is SVGEGT in the germline V gene.

This rearrangement joins TRBV27 to TRBJ2-2, with TRBD2 matching 8 bases. The CDR3 consists of 16 residues. CDR1 MNHEY and CDR2 SMNVEV come from the germline V gene (reference sequence). The J segment lost 5 bases and the V segment lost 0 bases, leaving 5 bases of the junction unmatched. In nucleotides, the CDR3 is TGTGCCAGCAGTTTATCAGCCGGGAGGGGTACCGGGGAGCTGTTTTTT. This codes for CASSLSAGRGTGELFF.